The rows below give T cell receptor beta chains drawn from one sample of a study of cytomegalovirus exposure and HLA in healthy donors. Generated by immunoSEQ multiplex PCR, the TCRdb table keeps only in-frame clones and is missing some. The sample records about 110,000 clones, around 88% being singletons. Sequencing was performed on PBMCs. The receptors originated from a man aged 35-49 years in good health and CMV-seronegative. Each CDR3 is given with its conserved first and last residue. D genes are given only for firm matches. A row's size may be missing; if present it is once, few, many or a size class.

TRBV5-5	.	TRBJ2-7	TRBD2	CASSLAGVGYEQYF	TGTGCCAGCTCCCTGGCGGGGGTAGGCTACGAGCAGTACTTC
TRBV20-1	.	TRBJ1-2	.	CSAFERDGYTF	TGCAGTGCCTTTGAGAGGGATGGCTACACCTTC
TRBV19	.	TRBJ1-6	TRBD1	CASQGQGNRSPLHF	TGTGCCAGTCAAGGACAGGGTAATCGTTCACCCCTCCACTTT
TRBV7-2	.	TRBJ2-3	.	CASIRRSTDTQYF	TGTGCCAGCATCCGCAGGAGCACAGATACGCAGTATTTT
TRBV25-1	.	TRBJ1-1	.	CASSEPGRDTEAFF	TGTGCCAGCAGTGAACCCGGGCGGGACACTGAAGCTTTCTTT
TRBV5-1	.	TRBJ1-5	TRBD1	CASSPQPQGSNQPQHF	TGCGCCAGCAGCCCGCAACCACAGGGGAGCAATCAGCCCCAGCATTTT
TRBV6-1	.	TRBJ1-1	.	CASSERGAFRAFF	TGTGCCAGCAGTGAACGGGGGGCATTCCGAGCTTTCTTT
TRBV18	.	TRBJ1-2	TRBD1	CASGPSTGIYGYTF	TGTGCCAGCGGACCTTCGACAGGGATCTATGGCTACACCTTC
TRBV19	.	TRBJ2-7	.	CASSSTKDSRQYF	TGTGCCAGTAGTTCCACTAAGGACTCGAGGCAGTACTTC
TRBV5-1	few	TRBJ1-4	TRBD1	CASSSGGSEKLFF	TGCGCCAGCTCTTCAGGGGGGAGCGAAAAACTGTTTTTT
TRBV19	.	TRBJ1-5	.	CASAETDSNGQPQHF	TGTGCCAGCGCGGAAACCGACAGCAACGGTCAGCCCCAGCATTTT
TRBV7-9	.	TRBJ1-1	.	CASSLNQGTEAFF	TGTGCCAGCAGCTTAAACCAGGGCACTGAAGCTTTCTTT
TRBV6-4	.	TRBJ2-1	TRBD2	CASRPGLSGAIAVYNEQFF	TGTGCCAGCAGACCCGGACTAAGCGGGGCTATAGCAGTCTACAATGAGCAGTTCTTC
TRBV5-1	.	TRBJ2-2	TRBD1	CASSLQGARDTGELFF	TGCGCCAGCAGTCTCCAGGGGGCTAGGGACACCGGGGAGCTGTTTTTT
TRBV6-5	.	TRBJ1-1	.	CASSPGNPNTEAFF	TGTGCCAGCAGTCCAGGGAATCCGAACACTGAAGCTTTCTTT
TRBV15	once	TRBJ2-3	.	CATSRQEGTDTQYF	TGTGCCACCAGCAGGCAAGAGGGCACAGATACGCAGTATTTT
TRBV6-5	.	TRBJ2-7	TRBD2	CASSATSVAYEQYF	TGTGCCAGCAGTGCGACTAGCGTCGCCTACGAGCAGTACTTC
TRBV28	few	TRBJ1-2	.	CASSVPLHGYTF	TGTGCCAGCAGCGTCCCCCTCCATGGCTACACCTTC
TRBV5-4	few	TRBJ1-1	.	CASSRTQENTEAFF	TGTGCCAGCAGCCGCACACAGGAGAACACTGAAGCTTTCTTT
TRBV28	.	TRBJ2-7	TRBD1	CASRTGTGSYEQYF	TGTGCCAGCAGGACCGGGACAGGATCCTACGAGCAGTACTTC
TRBV7-9	.	TRBJ1-6	.	CASSLGSKQGIDSPLHF	TGTGCCAGCAGCTTAGGTTCGAAACAGGGAATCGATTCACCCCTCCACTTT
TRBV18	few	TRBJ2-3	TRBD1	CASSQGTGSSDTQYF	TGTGCCAGCTCACAGGGGACAGGATCCTCGGATACGCAGTATTTT
TRBV7-2	.	TRBJ1-1	.	CASSLVTQAGSEAFF	TGTGCCAGCAGCTTAGTTACCCAGGCAGGGTCTGAAGCTTTCTTT
TRBV6-1	.	TRBJ1-1	TRBD1	CASSALRGREAFF	TGTGCCAGCAGTGCCCTTAGGGGGCGTGAAGCTTTCTTT
TRBV30	.	TRBJ1-1	TRBD1	CAWSRGMNTEAFF	TGTGCCTGGAGCAGGGGGATGAACACTGAAGCTTTCTTT
TRBV5-6	once	TRBJ2-2	TRBD1	CASSVDRVNTGELFF	TGTGCCAGCAGCGTCGACAGGGTGAACACCGGGGAGCTGTTTTTT
TRBV28	.	TRBJ2-5	TRBD1	CASSFRDRGWAQYF	TGTGCCAGCAGTTTCCGGGACAGGGGGTGGGCCCAGTACTTC
TRBV6-5	.	TRBJ1-3	.	CASSSSAGNTIYF	TGTGCCAGCAGTTCCAGCGCTGGAAACACCATATATTTT
TRBV7-2	.	TRBJ1-6	.	CASRSELNSPLHF	TGTGCCAGCCGGAGTGAACTGAATTCACCCCTCCACTTT
TRBV7-9	.	TRBJ2-5	.	CASSSGVREQETQYF	TGTGCCAGCAGCAGTGGGGTCAGGGAACAAGAGACCCAGTACTTC
TRBV4-3	few	TRBJ2-5	.	CASSPKRGGQETQYF	TGCGCCAGCAGCCCCAAAAGAGGGGGCCAAGAGACCCAGTACTTC
TRBV28	.	TRBJ2-7	.	CASSPQAPHEQYF	TGTGCCAGCAGTCCCCAAGCTCCCCACGAGCAGTACTTC
TRBV18	.	TRBJ2-5	TRBD2	CASSPLAGGYEETQYF	TGTGCCAGCTCACCGCTAGCGGGGGGTTATGAGGAGACCCAGTACTTC
TRBV2	.	TRBJ2-7	TRBD1	CASRGQVYEQYF	TGTGCCAGCAGGGGACAGGTCTACGAGCAGTACTTC